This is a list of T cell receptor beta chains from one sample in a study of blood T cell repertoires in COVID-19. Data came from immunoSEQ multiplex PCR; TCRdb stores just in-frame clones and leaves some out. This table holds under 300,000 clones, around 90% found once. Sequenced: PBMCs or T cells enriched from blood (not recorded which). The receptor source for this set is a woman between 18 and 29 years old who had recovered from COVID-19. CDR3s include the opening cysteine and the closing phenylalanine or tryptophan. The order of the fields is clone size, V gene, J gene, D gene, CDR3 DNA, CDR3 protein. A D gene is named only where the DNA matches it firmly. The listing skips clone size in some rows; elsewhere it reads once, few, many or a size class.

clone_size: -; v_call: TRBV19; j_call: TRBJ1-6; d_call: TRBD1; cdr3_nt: TGTGCCAGCACTCGGGACAGGAGTTATTTGGGGAATTCACCCCTCCACTTT; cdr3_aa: CASTRDRSYLGNSPLHF
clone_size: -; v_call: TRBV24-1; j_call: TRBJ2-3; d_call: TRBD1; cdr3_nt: TGTGCCACGGGACAGGGGGCCGATACGCAGTATTTT; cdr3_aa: CATGQGADTQYF
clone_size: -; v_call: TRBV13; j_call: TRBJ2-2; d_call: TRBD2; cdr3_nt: TGTGCCAGCAGCTATAGCGGGGGACCCACCGGGGAGCTGTTTTTT; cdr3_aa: CASSYSGGPTGELFF
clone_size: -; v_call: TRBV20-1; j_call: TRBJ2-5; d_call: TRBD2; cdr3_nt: TGCAGTGCCAGTACTAGCGGGAGTTTGAGGGAAGAGACCCAGTACTTC; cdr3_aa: CSASTSGSLREETQYF
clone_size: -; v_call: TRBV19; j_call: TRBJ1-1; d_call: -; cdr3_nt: TGTGCCAGTAGTATGAGGGATCTTATAACTTTCTTT; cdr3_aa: CASSMRDLITFF
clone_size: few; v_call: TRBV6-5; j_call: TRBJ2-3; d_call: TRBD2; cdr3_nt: TGTGCCAGCAGTAGGACTAGCGGGGGCACAGATACGCAGTATTTT; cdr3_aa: CASSRTSGGTDTQYF
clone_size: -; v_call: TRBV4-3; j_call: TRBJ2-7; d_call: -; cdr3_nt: TGCGCCAGCAGCCAAGATCAAGGGGCAGGCTACGAGCAGTACTTC; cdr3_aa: CASSQDQGAGYEQYF
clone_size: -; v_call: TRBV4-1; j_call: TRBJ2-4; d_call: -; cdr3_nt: TGCGCCAGCAGCCACACGGAGATACTAGCCAAAAACATTCAGTACTTC; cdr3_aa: CASSHTEILAKNIQYF
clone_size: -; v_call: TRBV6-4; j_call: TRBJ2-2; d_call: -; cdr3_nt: TGTGCCAGCAGAGAGCAGACCCTAGGCACCGGGGAGCTGTTTTTT; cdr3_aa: CASREQTLGTGELFF
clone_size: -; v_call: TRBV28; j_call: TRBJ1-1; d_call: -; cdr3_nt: TGTGCCAGCAGTCGACAGGCCCTGCGTAACACTGAAGCTTTCTTT; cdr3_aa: CASSRQALRNTEAFF
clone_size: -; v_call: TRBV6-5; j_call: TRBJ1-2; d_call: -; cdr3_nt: TGTGCCAGCAATCGCAGGGACTTTGGAAACTATGGCTACACCTTC; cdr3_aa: CASNRRDFGNYGYTF
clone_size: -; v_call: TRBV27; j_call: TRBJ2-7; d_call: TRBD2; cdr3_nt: TGTGCCAGCAGTCCCCTCCTTGGTAGCGGGAGAATCTACGAGCAGTACTTC; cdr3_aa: CASSPLLGSGRIYEQYF
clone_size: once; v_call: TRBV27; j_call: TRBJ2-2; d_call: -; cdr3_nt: TGTGCCAGCAGGGCTACAGGGTTGAACACCGGGGAGCTGTTTTTT; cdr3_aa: CASRATGLNTGELFF
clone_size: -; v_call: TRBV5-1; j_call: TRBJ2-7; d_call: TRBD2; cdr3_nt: TGCGCCAGCAGCTTGCTAGCGGGAGGGCCCGACGAGCAGTACTTC; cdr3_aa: CASSLLAGGPDEQYF
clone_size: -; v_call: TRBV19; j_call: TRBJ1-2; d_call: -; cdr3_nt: TGTGCCAGTAGTATTGTTCGGGGTGGCTACACCTTC; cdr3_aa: CASSIVRGGYTF
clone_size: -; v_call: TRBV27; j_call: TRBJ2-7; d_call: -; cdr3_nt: TGTGCCAGCAGTTTTTCCGGGACAAAACGGGCCGAGCAGTACTTC; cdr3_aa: CASSFSGTKRAEQYF
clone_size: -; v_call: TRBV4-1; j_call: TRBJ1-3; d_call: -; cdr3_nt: TGCGCCAGCAGCCGAGCTTTGACAGCCCGCTCTGGAAACACCATATATTTT; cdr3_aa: CASSRALTARSGNTIYF
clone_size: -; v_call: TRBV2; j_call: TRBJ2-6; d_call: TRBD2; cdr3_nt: TGTGCCAGCAGTGAAACAGGCCGCTTGCTAGCGGGGTCTTCGTCTGGGGCCAACGTCCTGACTTTC; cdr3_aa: CASSETGRLLAGSSSGANVLTF
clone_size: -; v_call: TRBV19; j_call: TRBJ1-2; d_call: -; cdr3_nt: TGTGCCAGTAGTATCACGGCGGGAAGTGGCTACACCTTC; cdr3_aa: CASSITAGSGYTF
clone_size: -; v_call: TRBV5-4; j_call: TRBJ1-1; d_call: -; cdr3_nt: TGTGCCAGCAGCCAGACGGGGAACACTGAAGCTTTCTTT; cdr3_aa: CASSQTGNTEAFF
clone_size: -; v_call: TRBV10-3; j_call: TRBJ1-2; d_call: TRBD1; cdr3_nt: TGTGCCATCAGGGTAGACAGGGTTGGTGGCTACACCTTC; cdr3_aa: CAIRVDRVGGYTF
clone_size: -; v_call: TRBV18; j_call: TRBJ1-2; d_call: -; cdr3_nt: TGTGCCAGCTCACCATCAATTCGAGAGCTTTATGGCTACACCTTC; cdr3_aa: CASSPSIRELYGYTF
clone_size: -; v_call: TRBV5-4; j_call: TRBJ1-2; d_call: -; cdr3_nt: TGTGCCAGCAGCTTAGGAGCACCGTCGTTCTATGGCTACACCTTC; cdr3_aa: CASSLGAPSFYGYTF
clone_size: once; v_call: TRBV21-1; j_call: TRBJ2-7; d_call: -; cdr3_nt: TGTGCCAGCAGCAAGTCGACAGCATCCTACGAGCAGTACTTC; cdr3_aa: CASSKSTASYEQYF
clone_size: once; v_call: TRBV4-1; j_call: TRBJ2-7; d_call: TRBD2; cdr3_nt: TGCGCCAGCAGCCAAGAACACCGTCCGAGACTAGCGGGATACGAGCAGTACTTC; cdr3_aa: CASSQEHRPRLAGYEQYF
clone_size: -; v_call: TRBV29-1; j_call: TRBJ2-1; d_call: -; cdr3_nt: TGCAGCGTTGAATGGGGACTCCATTACAATGAGCAGTTCTTC; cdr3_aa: CSVEWGLHYNEQFF
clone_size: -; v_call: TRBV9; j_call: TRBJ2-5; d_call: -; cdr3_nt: TGTGCCCGAAGGCGGGTCCAAGAGACCCAGTACTTC; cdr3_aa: CARRRVQETQYF
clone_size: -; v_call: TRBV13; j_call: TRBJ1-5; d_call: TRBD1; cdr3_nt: TGTGCCAGCAGCTTAACCTCTACAGGGGGCAATCAGCCCCAGCATTTT; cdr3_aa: CASSLTSTGGNQPQHF
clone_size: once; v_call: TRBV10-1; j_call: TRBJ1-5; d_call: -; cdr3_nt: TGCGCCATTCTGGGTGGGGGCCGCAATCAGCCCCAGCATTTT; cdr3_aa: CAILGGGRNQPQHF
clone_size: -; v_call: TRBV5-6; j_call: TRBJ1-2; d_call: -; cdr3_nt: TGTGCCAGCAGCATAGACAGTAACTATGGCTACACCTTC; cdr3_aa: CASSIDSNYGYTF
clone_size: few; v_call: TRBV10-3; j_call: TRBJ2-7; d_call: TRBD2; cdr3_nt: TGTGCCATCAGTGAACTAGCGGGGGGCAGGGCCTACGAGCAGTACTTC; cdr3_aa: CAISELAGGRAYEQYF
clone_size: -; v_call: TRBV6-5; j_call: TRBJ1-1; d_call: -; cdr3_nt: TGTGCCAGCAGTTACTCCCTGGCCACGAACACTGAAGCTTTCTTT; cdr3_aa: CASSYSLATNTEAFF
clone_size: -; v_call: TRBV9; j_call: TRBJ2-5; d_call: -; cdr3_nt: TGTGCCAGCAGCCCCTTTTCGGGAGAGACCCAGTACTTC; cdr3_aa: CASSPFSGETQYF
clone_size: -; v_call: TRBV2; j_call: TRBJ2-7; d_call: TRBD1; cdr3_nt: TGTGCCAGCAGCGCCGACAGGGAGTGGGAGCAGTACTTC; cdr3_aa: CASSADREWEQYF
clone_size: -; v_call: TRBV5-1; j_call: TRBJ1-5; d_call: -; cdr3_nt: TGCGCCAGCAGCTTGGCGCCGACAGGTTTGAATCAGCCCCAGCATTTT; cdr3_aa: CASSLAPTGLNQPQHF
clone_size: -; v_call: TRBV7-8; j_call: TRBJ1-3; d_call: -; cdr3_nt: TGTGCCAGCAGCCCACAAACAGGGATGGGAAACACCATATATTTT; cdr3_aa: CASSPQTGMGNTIYF
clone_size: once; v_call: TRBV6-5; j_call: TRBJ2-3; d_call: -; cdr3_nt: TGTGCCAGCAGGTTAGCGGATACGCAGTATTTT; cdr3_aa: CASRLADTQYF
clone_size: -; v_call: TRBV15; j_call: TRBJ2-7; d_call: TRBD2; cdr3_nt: TGTGCCACCAGCAGACTAGCGGGAGGTTTCGAGCAGTACTTC; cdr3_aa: CATSRLAGGFEQYF
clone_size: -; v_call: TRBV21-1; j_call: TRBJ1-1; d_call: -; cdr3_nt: TGTGCCAGCAGCAAGTACAGGGAAGTGAACACTGAAGCTTTCTTT; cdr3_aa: CASSKYREVNTEAFF
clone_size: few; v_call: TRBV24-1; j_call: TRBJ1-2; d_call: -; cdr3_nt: TGTGCCACCAGTGACAATTACAGGCTCCCTAACTATGGCTACACCTTC; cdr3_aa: CATSDNYRLPNYGYTF
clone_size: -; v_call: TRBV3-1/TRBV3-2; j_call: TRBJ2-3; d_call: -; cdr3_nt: TGTGCCAGCAGCCACAACCTAGTGGATACGCAGTATTTT; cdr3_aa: CASSHNLVDTQYF